The next 21 T cell receptor beta chains were all read from a single sample in a study of pediatric ulcerative colitis. The repertoire was sequenced with immunoSEQ multiplex PCR; TCRdb's copy has only in-frame clones and lacks some. The sample carries 30,000 or so clones, around 80% recorded once. The rectum was sampled with one to two pinch biopsies at colonoscopy. Sequenced: gut tissue. The receptors were sampled from a boy between 10 and 17 years old with mild ulcerative colitis.

This chain links TRBV2 with TRBJ1-2; D unclear. Germline V CDR1 and CDR2: SNHLY, FYNNEI. V lost 1 base and J lost 5, with 5 bases in between. The CDR3 runs 12 residues. The CDR3 DNA reads TGTGCCAGCAGTGAAGACATTTATGGCTACACCTTC. Encoded protein: CASSEDIYGYTF.

V is TRBV19 and J is TRBJ1-2; D gene uncertain. V was trimmed by 1 base and J by 8 bases, leaving 11 bases between them. CDR1 LNHDA and CDR2 SQIVND come from the germline V gene (reference sequence). The CDR3 contains 13 residues. CDR3 DNA sequence: TGTGCCAGTAGTATAGTCTCCCGATCCGGCTACACCTTC. The encoded protein is CASSIVSRSGYTF.

This clone was detected only once. The CDR3 sequence is CASTPRCTDTQYF. CDR3 nucleotides: TGTGCCAGCACCCCGAGGTGCACAGATACGCAGTATTTT. The chain has TRBV21-1 and TRBJ2-3; the D call TRBD2 from the table was never checked on the DNA. TRBV21-1 is reported as a pseudogene. The CDR3 sequence is 13 residues long.

The chain carries TRBV5-1 and TRBJ2-1, with no clear D. The CDR3 totals 15 residues. Germline assignment: CDR1 SGHRS and CDR2 YFSETQ. V was trimmed by 0 bases and J by 1 base, leaving 8 bases between them. As DNA, the CDR3 is TGCGCCAGCAGCTTGGGCCAGTTTTCCTACAATGAGCAGTTCTTC. Its translation is CASSLGQFSYNEQFF.

The chain couples TRBV2 to TRBJ1-3; D is uncertain. Trimming took 4 bases from V and 3 from J, leaving 13 bases between them. CDR1 is SNHLY and CDR2 is FYNNEI in the germline V gene. This CDR3 is 15 amino acids long. DNA for the CDR3: TGTGCCAGCAGTGCCGCCGACTCGGGTGGAAACACCATATATTTT. Translating gives CASSAADSGGNTIYF.

Regarding this clone: Relative to the germline gene, one junction end is altered; a read error may explain this. The rearrangement uses TRBV19 and TRBJ2-1, with 7 bases lining up with TRBD2. CDR1 LNHDA and CDR2 SQIVND come from the germline V gene (reference sequence). The CDR3 is 18 amino acids. CDR3: CASSGGLLKNERNNEQLF. The CDR3 nucleotides read TGTGCCAGTAGTGGGGGACTACTTAAAAACGAAAGAAACAATGAGCAGCTCTTC.

V is TRBV2 and J is TRBJ1-2; D is possibly TRBD1 (5 bases). With 6 bases removed from V and 10 bases from J, the gap between germline ends came to 15 bases. Germline V lookup: CDR1 SNHLY, CDR2 FYNNEI. The CDR3 is 12 residues long. CDR3 region: CASRFREGSYTF. The CDR3 DNA is TGTGCCAGCAGATTCAGGGAGGGCTCCTACACCTTC.

The rearrangement uses TRBV6-1 and TRBJ2-4; 8 bases line up with TRBD1. CDR1 MNHNS and CDR2 SASEGT come from the germline V gene. The CDR3 runs to 18 residues. Unmatched junction bases numbered 15, after V lost 0 bases and J lost 8 bases. The DNA for the CDR3 is TGTGCCAGCAGTGAAGCTTGGGACAGGTTCGACGGGATAGACATTCAGTACTTC. This sequence encodes CASSEAWDRFDGIDIQYF.

The V call is TRBV5-1, the J call TRBJ1-2; D unresolved. This CDR3 is 13 amino acids long. From germline, CDR1 is SGHRS and CDR2 YFSETQ. Trimming took off 1 base at V and 8 bases at J, with 12 bases between the two ends. The CDR3 is CASSLRAGGGYTF. CDR3 nucleotide sequence: TGCGCCAGCAGCTTGAGGGCAGGCGGGGGCTACACCTTC.

This clone showed up just a few times. The V call is TRBV18, the J call TRBJ1-2; no clear D gene. CDR3 length equals 13 residues. Deletions cut 4 bases from V and 4 bases from J, with 10 bases between. In germline, CDR1 is KGHSH, CDR2 LQKENI. The CDR3 DNA reads TGTGCCAGCTCACGGACGGAGTCCTATGGCTACACCTTC. This codes for CASSRTESYGYTF.

The rearrangement uses TRBV28 and TRBJ2-3; possibly TRBD1 for D (6 bases). The germline CDR1 and CDR2 sequences are MDHEN and SYDVKM. There are 11 residues in the CDR3. V shed 8 bases and J shed 3 bases, with 6 bases lying between them. CDR3 amino acids: CASQGTDTQYF. The DNA of the CDR3 is TGTGCCAGCCAGGGGACAGATACGCAGTATTTT.

The V gene is TRBV5-6, the J gene TRBJ1-2; D is unresolved. V lost 0 bases, J lost 0 bases, and 9 bases lay in between. The CDR3 extends over 15 amino acids. Germline V gene data show CDR1 as SGHDT and CDR2 as YYEEEE. CDR3 amino acids: CASSLGVTTNYGYTF. The CDR3 DNA reads as TGTGCCAGCAGCTTGGGGGTCACCACTAACTATGGCTACACCTTC. The full variable domain, in which reference TRBV5-6 and TRBJ1-2 provide the parts outside the CDR3, is DAGVTQSPTHLIKTRGQQVTLRCSPKSGHDTVSWYQQALGQGPQFIFQYYEEEERQRGNFPDRFSGHQFPNYSSELNVNALLLGDSALYLCASSLGVTTNYGYTFGSGTRLTVV.

The rearrangement uses TRBV7-2 and TRBJ1-3; 7 bases fit TRBD1. The CDR3 is 17 amino acids. V dropped 2 bases and J dropped 0; count of bases not matched to a gene: 7. Germline-derived CDR1 and CDR2 are SGHTA and FQGNSA. The CDR3 DNA follows: TGTGCCAGCAGCTTATACCAAGGGGGCACCTCTGGAAACACCATATATTTT. Translation gives CASSLYQGGTSGNTIYF.

The table lists this clone with a count of one. The chain recombines TRBV19 with TRBJ1-5, with 9 nucleotides matching TRBD1. The ends lost 6 bases at V and 4 bases at J; junction bases unmatched: 4. The CDR3 runs 14 residues. Germline CDR1 and CDR2: LNHDA and SQIVND (reference sequence). CDR3 nucleotide sequence: TGTGCCAGTAGGTGGGGACAGGGAAATCAGCCCCAGCATTTT. Encoded protein: CASRWGQGNQPQHF. The entire variable domain, with the rest obtained from reference TRBV19 and TRBJ1-5, is as follows: DGGITQSPKYLFRKEGQNVTLSCEQNLNHDAMYWYRQDPGQGLRLIYYSQIVNDFQKGDIAEGYSVSREKKESFPLTVTSAQKNPTAFYLCASRWGQGNQPQHFGDGTRLSIL.

In this sample, this clone turned up once. The V and J genes are TRBV10-3 and TRBJ2-7; no clear D gene. V was shortened by 4 bases and J by 2 bases, with 9 bases between the two germline ends. The CDR3 consists of 13 residues. The germline gives CDR1 ENHRY, CDR2 SYGVKD. The CDR3 is CAISGEQAYEQYF. The CDR3 region has the DNA TGTGCCATCAGTGGAGAGCAGGCCTACGAGCAGTACTTC.

The chain combines TRBV29-1 with TRBJ1-2; D ambiguous. CDR1 and CDR2 from the germline V gene are SQVTM and ANQGSEA. The CDR3 loop spans 13 amino acids. Between the trimmed V and J ends, which lost 6 bases and 5 bases, there was a span of 16 bases. CDR3 nucleotides: TGCAGCGTCCCAATTTCGAGCGGATATGGCTACACCTTC. Its protein is CSVPISSGYGYTF. The full variable domain, completed using reference TRBV29-1 and TRBJ1-2, is SAVISQKPSRDICQRGTSLTIQCQVDSQVTMMFWYRQQPGQSLTLIATANQGSEATYESGFVIDKFPISRPNLTFSTLTVSNMSPEDSSIYLCSVPISSGYGYTFGSGTRLTVV.

The V gene is TRBV6-1, the J gene TRBJ2-7; the D is unclear. This CDR3 has 11 residues. Between the trimmed V and J ends, which lost 6 bases and 3 bases, there was a span of 6 bases. Germline CDR1 reads MNHNS; CDR2 reads SASEGT. CDR3 nucleotides: TGTGCCAGCAGCCGTTACTACGAGCAGTACTTC. Translated: CASSRYYEQYF.

J is TRBJ2-7 and V is TRBV11-3; no firm D call. The germline V gene has CDR1 SGHNT and CDR2 YENEEA. This CDR3 has 15 residues. V gave up 3 bases and J gave up 2 bases, with 14 bases separating them. CDR3: CASSFRHSVTYEQYF. DNA of the CDR3: TGTGCCAGCAGCTTTCGGCATTCAGTTACCTACGAGCAGTACTTC.

The chain has TRBV4-1 and TRBJ1-2; possible D gene TRBD1, 5 bases. V gave up 1 base and J gave up 4 bases, with 19 bases separating them. Germline V lookup: CDR1 MGHRA, CDR2 YSYEKL. This CDR3 is 17 amino acids long. CDR3 sequence: CASSQAPPGLLSYGYTF. The DNA for the CDR3 is TGCGCCAGCAGCCAAGCTCCACCGGGACTCCTTTCCTATGGCTACACCTTC.

The chain recombines TRBV5-5 with TRBJ1-1, with 7 bases that match TRBD1. Germline CDR1 SGHKS, CDR2 YYEKEE (reference sequence). Trimming cost V 4 bases and J 1 base; bases outside gene matches: 7. This CDR3 comprises 15 residues. The CDR3 DNA reads TGTGCCAGCAGCCCAAGACAGGGAAAGAACACTGAAGCTTTCTTT. This codes for CASSPRQGKNTEAFF.

CDR3 sequence: CTSSQRNTGIMQTQYF. DNA of the CDR3: TGCACCAGCAGCCAACGCAACACAGGGATCATGCAGACCCAGTACTTC. V is TRBV1 and J is TRBJ2-5; the table's D call TRBD1 went unverified against the DNA. TRBV1 constitutes a pseudogene. This CDR3 contains 16 residues.